Sequencing of this T cell receptor (beta chain) was carried out in a study of T-cell memory formation after mild COVID-19. Constant-segment primers were used for 5'RACE, and the resulting TCR alpha and TCR beta cDNA libraries carried sample barcodes and UMIs. A single record per CDR3 protein comes from TCRdb applying MiXCR to the 5' RACE reads. The sample lists 200,000 to 250,000 distinct CDR3 sequences, 8% to 9.5% occurring once. V was cut by 5 bases and J by 6 bases, with 17 bases left in between. This CDR3 comprises 15 residues. Germline lookup yields CDR1 MGHRA and CDR2 YSYEKL. Study-level results: Mainly in CM and EM were contracting CD4+ clones; CD8+ were in EMRA. The SARS-CoV-2 specificity of second-wave clones reaching peak at day 37 remained unverified. Researchers found some responding clones in pre-infection memory, a sign that cross-reactive memory joined.

Regarding this clonotype: Its antigen is not known.

The TCR comes from a man aged 18 to 35 who had mild COVID-19 (a few samples of this study predate the infection). Cell type and time point are not known. The chain combines TRBV4-1 with TRBJ1-5, with TRBD1 as a possible D gene (5 bases). Sequencing was performed on PBMCs or a T cell subset sorted from them (not recorded which). This CDR3 is CASSTRRGESQPQHF. The DNA for the CDR3 is TGCGCCAGCAGCACAAGGCGAGGGGAGAGTCAGCCCCAGCATTTT.